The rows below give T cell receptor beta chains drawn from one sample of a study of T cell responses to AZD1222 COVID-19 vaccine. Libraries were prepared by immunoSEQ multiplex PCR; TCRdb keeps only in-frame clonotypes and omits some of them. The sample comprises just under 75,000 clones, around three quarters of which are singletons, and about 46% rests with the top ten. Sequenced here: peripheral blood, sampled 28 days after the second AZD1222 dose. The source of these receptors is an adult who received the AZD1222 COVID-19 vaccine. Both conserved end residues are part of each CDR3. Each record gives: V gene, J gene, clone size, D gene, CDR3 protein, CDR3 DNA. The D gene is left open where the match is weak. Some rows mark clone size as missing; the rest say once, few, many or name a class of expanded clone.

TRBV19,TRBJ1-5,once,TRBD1,CASSIDERQGRNQPQHF,TGTGCCAGTAGTATAGACGAGCGACAGGGACGGAATCAGCCCCAGCATTTT
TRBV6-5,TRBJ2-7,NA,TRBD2,CASSYGGDSYEQYF,TGTGCCAGCAGTTACGGGGGGGACTCCTACGAGCAGTACTTC
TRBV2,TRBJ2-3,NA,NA,CASSDNGGASTDTQYF,TGTGCCAGCAGTGACAACGGGGGCGCTAGCACAGATACGCAGTATTTT
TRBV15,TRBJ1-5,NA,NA,CATSSDGDNQPQHF,TGTGCCACCAGCTCGGACGGAGACAATCAGCCCCAGCATTTT
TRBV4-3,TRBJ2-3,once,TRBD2,CASSVGSGIAGGGSDTQYF,TGCGCCAGCAGCGTGGGGAGCGGGATAGCGGGAGGAGGGTCAGATACGCAGTATTTT
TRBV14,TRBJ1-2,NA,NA,CASSQDWADWYGYTF,TGTGCCAGCAGCCAAGATTGGGCAGATTGGTATGGCTACACCTTC
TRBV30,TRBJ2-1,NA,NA,CAWSMEVSSYNEQFF,TGTGCCTGGAGTATGGAGGTGAGCTCCTACAATGAGCAGTTCTTC
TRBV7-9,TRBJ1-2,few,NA,CASSPPGWGGYTF,TGTGCCAGCAGCCCCCCGGGGTGGGGTGGCTACACCTTC
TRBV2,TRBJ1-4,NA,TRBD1,CASHAIAGTASNEKLFF,TGTGCCAGCCATGCGATCGCAGGGACAGCTTCTAATGAAAAACTGTTTTTT
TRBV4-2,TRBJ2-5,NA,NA,CASSQVGFQETQYF,TGTGCCAGCAGCCAAGTTGGGTTCCAAGAGACCCAGTACTTC
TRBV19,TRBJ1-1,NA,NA,CASSTLQQGRNTEAFF,TGTGCCAGTAGTACCCTCCAACAGGGACGGAACACTGAAGCTTTCTTT
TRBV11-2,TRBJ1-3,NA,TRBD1,CASSLDPQGAGGNTIYF,TGTGCCAGCAGCTTAGATCCACAGGGGGCCGGTGGAAACACCATATATTTT
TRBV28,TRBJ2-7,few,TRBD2,CASSLSTPLAGGMAYEQYF,TGTGCCAGCAGTTTGTCTACCCCTCTAGCGGGAGGGATGGCCTACGAGCAGTACTTC
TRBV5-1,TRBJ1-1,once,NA,CASSSLGDTEAFF,TGCGCCAGCAGCTCCCTCGGGGACACTGAAGCTTTCTTT
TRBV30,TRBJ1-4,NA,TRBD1,CACKTGQINEKLFF,TGTGCCTGCAAGACGGGACAGATTAATGAAAAACTGTTTTTT
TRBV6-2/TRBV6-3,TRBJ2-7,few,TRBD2,CASSYGSGLAVYEQYF,TGTGCCAGCAGTTATGGATCGGGACTAGCGGTTTACGAGCAGTACTTC
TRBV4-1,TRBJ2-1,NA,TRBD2,CASSQDLTSGDNNEQFF,TGCGCCAGCAGCCAAGATCTGACTAGCGGCGACAACAATGAGCAGTTCTTC
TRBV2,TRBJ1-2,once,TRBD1,CASSRQGANYGYTF,TGTGCCAGCAGTCGACAGGGGGCGAACTATGGCTACACCTTC
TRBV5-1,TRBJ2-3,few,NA,CASSLFGGSSTDTQYF,TGCGCCAGCAGCTTGTTCGGTGGGTCAAGCACAGATACGCAGTATTTT
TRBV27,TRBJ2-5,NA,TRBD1,CASTLPGQEQETQYF,TGTGCCAGCACTCTGCCGGGACAGGAACAAGAGACCCAGTACTTC
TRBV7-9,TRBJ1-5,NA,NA,CASSWGGQSNQPQHF,TGTGCCAGCAGCTGGGGGGGGCAGAGCAATCAGCCCCAGCATTTT
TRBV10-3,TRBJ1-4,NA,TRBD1,CAISPGQSNEKLFF,TGTGCCATCAGTCCGGGACAGTCTAATGAAAAACTGTTTTTT
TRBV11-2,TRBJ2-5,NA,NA,CASGVGGVGETQYF,TGTGCCAGCGGGGTAGGGGGAGTAGGAGAGACCCAGTACTTC
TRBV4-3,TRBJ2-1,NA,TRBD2,CASSQDRVAGGLGEQFF,TGCGCCAGCAGCCAAGATAGGGTAGCGGGAGGGTTAGGTGAGCAGTTCTTC
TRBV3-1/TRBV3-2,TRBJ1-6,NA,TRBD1,CASSQGAGQGDSPLHF,TGTGCCAGCAGCCAAGGGGCGGGACAGGGGGATTCACCCCTCCACTTT
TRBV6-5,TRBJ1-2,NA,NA,CASSLRGGYTF,TGTGCCAGCAGTCTCAGGGGTGGCTACACCTTC
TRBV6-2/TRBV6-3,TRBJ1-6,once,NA,CASSRGGSDNSPLHF,TGTGCCAGCAGTCGGGGGGGGAGTGATAATTCACCCCTCCACTTT
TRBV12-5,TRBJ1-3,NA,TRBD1,CASGPEDRWEKQGNGNTIYF,TGTGCTAGTGGTCCGGAGGACAGGTGGGAAAAACAGGGGAACGGAAACACCATATATTTT
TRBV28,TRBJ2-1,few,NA,CASGGAAYNEQFF,TGTGCCAGCGGGGGGGCGGCCTACAATGAGCAGTTCTTC
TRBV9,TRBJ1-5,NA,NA,CASSEGPSGEPQHF,TGTGCCAGCAGCGAGGGGCCCAGCGGGGAGCCCCAGCATTTT
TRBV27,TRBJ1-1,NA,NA,CASSHPTGTPNTEAFF,TGTGCCAGCAGTCACCCTACCGGGACACCGAACACTGAAGCTTTCTTT
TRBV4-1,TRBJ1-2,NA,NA,CASSQARDTSYGYTF,TGCGCCAGCAGCCAAGCCCGGGACACCAGCTATGGCTACACCTTC
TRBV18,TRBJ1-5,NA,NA,CASSPDGDTHSNQPQHF,TGTGCCAGCTCACCAGACGGGGACACCCATAGCAATCAGCCCCAGCATTTT